The subject of this entry is one TCR beta chain. The source of the sample is a study of beta chain features in type 1 diabetes. V lost 8 bases, J lost 2 bases, and 8 bases stayed unmatched. CDR3 length: 13 amino acids. CDR1 GTSNPN and CDR2 SVGIG come from the germline V gene (reference sequence). The study reverse transcribed the entire isolated RNA, so it sequenced expressed TCRB transcripts. The data were produced by immunoSEQ multiplex PCR, yet TCRdb's version contains in-frame clones alone and is incomplete. This table holds approximately 300,000 clones, 9.5% to 12% found once. The sequenced sample consisted of naive CD4+ T cells from blood. The chain carries TRBV30 and TRBJ1-2, with 7 bases lining up with TRBD1. The clonotype comes from a woman aged 30 to 39 in good health. CDR3 protein: CALPGDRNYGYTF. The CDR3 coding sequence is TGTGCCCTTCCGGGGGACAGAAACTATGGCTACACCTTC. Looking up the rest from reference TRBV30 and TRBJ1-2 gives the full variable domain: SQTIHQWPATLVQPVGSPLSLECTVEGTSNPNLYWYRQAAGRGLQLLFYSVGIGQISSEVPQNLSASRPQDRQFILSSKKLLLSDSGFYLCALPGDRNYGYTFGSGTRLTVV.